This paragraph reports one TCR beta chain. This record comes from a study of T cell changes during pregnancy in multiple sclerosis. The CDR3 covers 13 residues. Germline assignment: CDR1 MNHNS and CDR2 SASEGT. V lost 6 bases, J lost 4 bases, and 5 bases stayed unmatched. This table comes from immunoSEQ multiplex PCR, and its TCRdb copy is limited to in-frame clones, with some not included. The data show about 41,000 clones, 80% to 90% seen once. The origin of this receptor is a female donor with multiple sclerosis, enrolled in a pregnancy study. The source was CD4+ T cells from peripheral blood mononuclear cells, collected in the first trimester of pregnancy. The chain is built from TRBV6-1 and TRBJ2-7; 8 bases align to TRBD1. The CDR3 loop reads CASSRQGFYEQYF. CDR3 in DNA: TGTGCCAGCAGCCGACAGGGGTTTTACGAGCAGTACTTC.